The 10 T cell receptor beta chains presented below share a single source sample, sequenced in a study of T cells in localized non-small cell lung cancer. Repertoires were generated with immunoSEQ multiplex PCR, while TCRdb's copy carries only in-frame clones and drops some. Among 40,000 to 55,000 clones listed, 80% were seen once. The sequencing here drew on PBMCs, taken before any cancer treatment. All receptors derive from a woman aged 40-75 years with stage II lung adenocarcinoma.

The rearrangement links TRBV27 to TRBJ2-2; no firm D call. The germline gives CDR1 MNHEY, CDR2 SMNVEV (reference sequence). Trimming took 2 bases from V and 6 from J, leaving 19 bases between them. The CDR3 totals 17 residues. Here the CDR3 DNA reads TGTGCCAGCAGTTTAAGCACAAGGGTGGTGGTCCCCGGGGAGCTGTTTTTT. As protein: CASSLSTRVVVPGELFF.

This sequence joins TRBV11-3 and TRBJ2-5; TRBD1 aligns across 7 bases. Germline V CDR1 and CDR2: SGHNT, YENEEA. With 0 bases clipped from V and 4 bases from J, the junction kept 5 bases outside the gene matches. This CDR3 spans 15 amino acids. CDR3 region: CASSLEGTEGETQYF. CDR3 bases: TGTGCCAGCAGCTTAGAGGGGACAGAAGGAGAGACCCAGTACTTC. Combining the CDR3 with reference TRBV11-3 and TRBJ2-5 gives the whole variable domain EAGVVQSPRYKIIEKKQPVAFWCNPISGHNTLYWYLQNLGQGPELLIRYENEEAVDDSQLPKDRFSAERLKGVDSTLKIQPAELGDSAVYLCASSLEGTEGETQYFGPGTRLLVL.

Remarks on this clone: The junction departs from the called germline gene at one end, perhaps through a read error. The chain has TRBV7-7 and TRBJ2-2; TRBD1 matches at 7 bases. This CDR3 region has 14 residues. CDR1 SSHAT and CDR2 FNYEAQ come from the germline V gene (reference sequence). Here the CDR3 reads CASSLTGVTGELFF. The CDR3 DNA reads TGTGCTAGCAGCTTAACAGGGGTCACCGGGGAGCTGTTTTTT.

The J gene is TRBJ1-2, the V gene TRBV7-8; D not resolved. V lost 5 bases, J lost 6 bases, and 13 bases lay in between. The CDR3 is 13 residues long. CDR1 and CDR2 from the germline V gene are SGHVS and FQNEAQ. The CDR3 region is CASSPRREDGYTF. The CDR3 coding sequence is TGTGCCAGCAGCCCACGGCGGGAGGATGGCTACACCTTC. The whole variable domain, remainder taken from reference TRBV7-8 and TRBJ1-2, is GAGVSQSPRYKVAKRGQDVALRCDPISGHVSLFWYQQALGQGPEFLTYFQNEAQLDKSGLPSDRFFAERPEGSVSTLKIQRTQQEDSAVYLCASSPRREDGYTFGSGTRLTVV.

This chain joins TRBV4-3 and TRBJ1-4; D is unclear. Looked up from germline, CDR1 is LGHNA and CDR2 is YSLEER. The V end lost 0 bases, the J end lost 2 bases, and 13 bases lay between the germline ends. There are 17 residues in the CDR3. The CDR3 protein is CASSQDHMGLTNEKLFF. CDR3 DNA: TGCGCCAGCAGCCAAGATCACATGGGGTTGACTAATGAAAAACTGTTTTTT.

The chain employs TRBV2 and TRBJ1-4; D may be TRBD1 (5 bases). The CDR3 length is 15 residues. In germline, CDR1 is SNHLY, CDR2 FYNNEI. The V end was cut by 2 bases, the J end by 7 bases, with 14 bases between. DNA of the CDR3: TGTGCCAGCAGTGAATCACGGGGGTATCGTGAAAAACTGTTTTTT. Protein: CASSESRGYREKLFF.

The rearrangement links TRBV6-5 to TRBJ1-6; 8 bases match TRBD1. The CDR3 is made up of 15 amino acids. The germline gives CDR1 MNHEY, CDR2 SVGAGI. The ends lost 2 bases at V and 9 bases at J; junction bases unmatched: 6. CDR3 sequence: CASSYGQGFRSPLHF. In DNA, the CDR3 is TGTGCCAGCAGTTACGGACAGGGATTTCGTTCACCCCTCCACTTT.

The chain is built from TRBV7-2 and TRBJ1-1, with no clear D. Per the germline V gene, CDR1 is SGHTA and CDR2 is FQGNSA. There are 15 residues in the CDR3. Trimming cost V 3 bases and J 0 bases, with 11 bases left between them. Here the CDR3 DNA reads TGTGCCAGCAGCTTTGCCGGGTCGATGAACACTGAAGCTTTCTTT. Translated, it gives CASSFAGSMNTEAFF.

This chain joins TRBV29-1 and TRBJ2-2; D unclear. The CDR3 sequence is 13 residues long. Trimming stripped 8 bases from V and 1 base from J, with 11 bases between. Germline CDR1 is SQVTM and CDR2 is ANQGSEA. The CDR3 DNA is TGCAGCTCCACCCTGGAGAACACCGGGGAGCTGTTTTTT. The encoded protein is CSSTLENTGELFF.

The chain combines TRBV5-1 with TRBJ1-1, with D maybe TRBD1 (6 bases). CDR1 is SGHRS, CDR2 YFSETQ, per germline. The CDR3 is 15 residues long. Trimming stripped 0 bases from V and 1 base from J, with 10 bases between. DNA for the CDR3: TGCGCCAGCAGCTTGGCCGGGGACACGAACACTGAAGCTTTCTTT. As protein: CASSLAGDTNTEAFF.